A single sample is the source of the 5 T cell receptor beta chains below, sequenced in a study of blood T cell repertoires in COVID-19 (dated by TCRdb to the early 2020s). Library preparation was by the immunoSEQ multiplex PCR assay. TCRdb retrieved this table from immuneACCESS and kept in-frame rearrangements only. Not all clones are present; in checked studies, unresolved V genes account for under half, and no reason is known for the remainder. Here the sample has roughly 200,000 clones; roughly 73% occur a single time. 2.5% to 3.5% of the sample is taken by the ten largest. Source material: peripheral blood. The receptor source for this set is a woman older than 75 with active or convalescent COVID-19.

This chain joins TRBV3-1 (or the pseudogene TRBV3-2) and TRBJ1-5; tentative D call: TRBD1 (5 bases). The V and J ends lost 3 bases and 3 bases respectively, with 15 bases between them. The CDR3 totals 16 residues. In germline, CDR1 is LGHDT, CDR2 YNNKEL (reference sequence). The CDR3 coding sequence is TGTGCCAGCAGCCAGTATGGAGGGGATTACAATCAGCCCCAGCATTTT. Its translation: CASSQYGGDYNQPQHF.

This chain uses TRBV29-1 with TRBJ2-5, with D possibly matching TRBD1 (5 bases). V dropped 1 base and J dropped 4 bases, with 13 bases sitting between them. The length of the CDR3 is 14 residues. The germline V gene encodes CDR1 SQVTM and CDR2 ANQGSEA. The chain's CDR3 is CSVEAPDRGETQYF. CDR3 in DNA: TGCAGCGTTGAAGCACCCGATAGGGGAGAGACCCAGTACTTC.

The chain carries TRBV14 and TRBJ1-6; 7 bases fit TRBD1. V was pared by 1 base and J by 10 bases, with 4 bases of the junction left unmatched. This CDR3 is 14 amino acids long. CDR1 SGHDN and CDR2 FVKESK come from the germline V gene. The CDR3 protein is CASSQAGGSSPLHF. CDR3 nucleotides: TGTGCCAGCAGCCAAGCAGGGGGGAGCTCACCCCTCCACTTT.

The CDR3, as DNA: TGTGCCAGCTCATCACGACAGGGTGGGAATACGCAGTATTTT. Its translation: CASSSRQGGNTQYF. The V gene is TRBV18, the J gene TRBJ2-3, with 7 bases fitting TRBD1. Germline trimming cut 5 bases from V and 7 bases from J; bases unmatched to any gene: 9. This CDR3 region has 14 residues. Germline lookup yields CDR1 KGHSH and CDR2 LQKENI.

V gene TRBV10-3 combines with J gene TRBJ2-5; D is perhaps TRBD2 (7 bases). Trimming pared 3 bases from V and 4 bases from J, leaving 18 bases between. Germline CDR1 ENHRY, CDR2 SYGVKD. The CDR3 consists of 16 residues. The CDR3 region is CAISDQQGGGGETQYF. The CDR3 coding sequence is TGTGCCATCAGTGACCAACAGGGAGGGGGGGGAGAGACCCAGTACTTC.